What follows are 19 T cell receptor beta chains derived from one specimen sequenced in a study of cytomegalovirus exposure and HLA in healthy donors. Primers: 60 Vbeta forward and 13 Jbeta reverse. Generated by immunoSEQ multiplex PCR, the TCRdb table keeps only in-frame clones and is missing some. The sample gives 150,000 to 200,000 clones, under 85% of which show up once; over 4% is in the top ten. Input material: PBMCs. These receptors originate from a man aged 50-59 years in good health and CMV-seropositive.

J is TRBJ2-7 and V is TRBV19; no clear D. Trimming stripped 1 base from V and 2 bases from J, with 6 bases between. Germline V CDR1 and CDR2: LNHDA, SQIVND (reference sequence). This CDR3 region has 13 residues. The CDR3 DNA follows: TGTGCCAGTAGTATAGCCCCAGCCTACGAGCAGTACTTC. This translates into CASSIAPAYEQYF.

The chain is built from TRBV5-6 and TRBJ2-5; D may be TRBD2 (5 bases). CDR1 SGHDT and CDR2 YYEEEE come from the germline V gene. This CDR3 has 13 residues. Trimming removed 0 bases at V and 5 bases at J, with 8 bases between. The CDR3 reads CASSLGPGETQYF. In nucleotides, the CDR3 is TGTGCCAGCAGCTTGGGACCGGGGGAGACCCAGTACTTC. Filled out from reference TRBV5-6 and TRBJ2-5, the complete variable domain reads DAGVTQSPTHLIKTRGQQVTLRCSPKSGHDTVSWYQQALGQGPQFIFQYYEEEERQRGNFPDRFSGHQFPNYSSELNVNALLLGDSALYLCASSLGPGETQYFGPGTRLLVL.

The chain has TRBV7-2 and TRBJ1-2; TRBD1 matches at 9 bases. From germline, CDR1 is SGHTA and CDR2 FQGNSA. J lost 8 bases, V lost 5 bases, and 12 bases had no gene match. This CDR3 comprises 15 residues. DNA of the CDR3: TGTGCCAGCAGCCAAAGCCCACAGGGGGCGCGGGGCTACACCTTC. This translates into CASSQSPQGARGYTF.

The V gene is TRBV27, the J gene TRBJ2-7, with 10 bases that match TRBD2. V shed 6 bases and J 3 bases; nucleotides not matched to a gene: 5. The germline CDR1 and CDR2 sequences are MNHEY and SMNVEV (reference sequence). This CDR3 contains 14 residues. The CDR3 here is CASSTGTSDYEQYF. In DNA, the CDR3 is TGTGCCAGCAGCACCGGGACTAGCGACTACGAGCAGTACTTC.

V gene TRBV30 combines with J gene TRBJ2-3; TRBD2 agrees at 9 bases. This CDR3 is built from 16 residues. From germline, CDR1 is GTSNPN and CDR2 SVGIG (reference sequence). The J segment lost 3 bases and the V segment lost 3 bases, leaving 10 bases of the junction unmatched. CDR3 sequence: CAWSRISGSGTDTQYF. Written as DNA, the CDR3 is TGTGCCTGGAGCCGCATTAGCGGGAGTGGTACAGATACGCAGTATTTT.

The chain recombines TRBV19 with TRBJ1-2, with 7 nucleotides matching TRBD1. CDR3 length: 12 amino acids. The germline V gene encodes CDR1 LNHDA and CDR2 SQIVND (reference sequence). The junction had 9 bases not matched to a gene; V was cut back by 10 bases and J by 7 bases. The CDR3 bases are TGTGCCACCTGGGACAGACCCGGTGGCTACACCTTC. Protein product: CATWDRPGGYTF.

The chain links TRBV5-1 to TRBJ2-2; 10 nucleotides align to TRBD1. Germline CDR1 reads SGHRS; CDR2 reads YFSETQ. The V and J ends lost 5 bases and 5 bases, in that order; junction bases with no gene match: 9. There are 16 residues in the CDR3. Here the CDR3 reads CASSIDRGLGTGELFF. The CDR3 region has the DNA TGCGCCAGCAGTATCGACAGGGGGCTGGGGACCGGGGAGCTGTTTTTT. Based on the CDR3 plus reference TRBV5-1 and TRBJ2-2, the full variable domain is KAGVTQTPRYLIKTRGQQVTLSCSPISGHRSVSWYQQTPGQGLQFLFEYFSETQRNKGNFPGRFSGRQFSNSRSEMNVSTLELGDSALYLCASSIDRGLGTGELFFGEGSRLTVL.

The chain has TRBV9 and TRBJ1-4, with D perhaps TRBD1 (5 bases). Germline CDR1 reads SGDLS; CDR2 reads YYNGEE. This CDR3 spans 17 amino acids. V was clipped by 4 bases and J by 4 bases, with 20 bases between them. DNA of the CDR3: TGTGCCAGCAGCCCTCGTGGAACTTCTAGGGGTAATGAAAAACTGTTTTTT. Protein: CASSPRGTSRGNEKLFF.

V and J are TRBV6-1 and TRBJ1-4; no firm D call. Germline V gives CDR1 MNHNS, CDR2 SASEGT. The CDR3 consists of 14 residues. Deletions cut 8 bases from V and 0 bases from J, with 10 bases between. CDR3 nucleotides: TGTGCCAGCGGAGTTGGCGCAACTAATGAAAAACTGTTTTTT. It specifies CASGVGATNEKLFF.

This chain links TRBV15 with TRBJ2-1; TRBD2 matches at 8 bases. V lost 5 bases, J lost 2 bases, and 8 bases stayed unmatched. CDR3 length: 16 amino acids. Germline CDR1 and CDR2: LNHNV and YYDKDF (reference sequence). The CDR3 nucleotides read TGTGCCACCAGCGGGTTTAGCGGGACCACCTACAATGAGCAGTTCTTC. Its protein is CATSGFSGTTYNEQFF.

The V and J genes are TRBV28 and TRBJ2-5; D might be TRBD2 (5 bases). Trimming stripped 5 bases from V and 9 bases from J, with 13 bases between. From germline, CDR1 is MDHEN and CDR2 SYDVKM. This CDR3 is built from 12 residues. In DNA form, the CDR3 reads TGTGCCAGCAGTCCCTGGCTCGGGGCCCAGTACTTC. Translation gives CASSPWLGAQYF. Variable domain in full (rest from reference TRBV28 and TRBJ2-5): DVKVTQSSRYLVKRTGEKVFLECVQDMDHENMFWYRQDPGLGLRLIYFSYDVKMKEKGDIPEGYSVSREKKERFSLILESASTNQTSMYLCASSPWLGAQYFGPGTRLLVL.

This sequence joins TRBV7-2 and TRBJ1-6; TRBD1 aligns across 7 bases. The germline CDR1 and CDR2 sequences are SGHTA and FQGNSA. The J segment lost 3 bases and the V segment lost 2 bases, leaving 4 bases of the junction unmatched. The CDR3 has 16 amino acids. The CDR3 region has the DNA TGTGCCAGCAGCTTATACAGGGGAAGCTATAATTCACCCCTCCACTTT. It specifies CASSLYRGSYNSPLHF.

The chain carries TRBV2 and TRBJ2-1; 10 nucleotides align to TRBD2. Germline trimming cut 5 bases from V and 1 base from J; bases unmatched to any gene: 8. The CDR3 covers 17 residues. Germline assignment: CDR1 SNHLY and CDR2 FYNNEI. The CDR3 coding sequence is TGTGCCAGCAGTAACTATAATAGCGGGAGGTCCTACAATGAGCAGTTCTTC. Translation: CASSNYNSGRSYNEQFF.

The chain couples TRBV29-1 to TRBJ2-5; possible D gene TRBD1, 5 bases. The V end was cut by 5 bases, the J end by 4 bases, with 14 bases between. The V gene's germline CDR1 is SQVTM and CDR2 ANQGSEA. The CDR3 loop spans 13 amino acids. The CDR3 protein is CSVQGRFRETQYF. CDR3 nucleotides: TGCAGCGTTCAGGGCAGATTTAGAGAGACCCAGTACTTC.

CDR3 nucleotides: TGTGCCACCAGCAGAGAAGGTGGGCAGGGTCGCAATCAGCCCCAGCATTTT. Translation: CATSREGGQGRNQPQHF. The chain has TRBV15 and TRBJ1-5, with D maybe TRBD1 (5 bases). CDR1 and CDR2 (germline): LNHNV, YYDKDF (reference sequence). Trimming removed 0 bases at V and 2 bases at J, with 14 bases between. The CDR3 spans 17 residues.

This clone came up a few times. V is TRBV5-1 and J is TRBJ2-5, with D perhaps matching TRBD1 (6 bases). The CDR3 runs 16 residues. CDR1 is SGHRS and CDR2 is YFSETQ in the germline V gene. V was clipped by 5 bases and J by 5 bases, with 22 bases between them. CDR3 DNA sequence: TGCGCCAGCAGGGACACGGGCAGGGGTATTCGGGAGACCCAGTACTTC. It is translated as CASRDTGRGIRETQYF.

The chain employs TRBV7-9 and TRBJ2-5, with 7 nucleotides matching TRBD1. The DNA end is more similar to TRBJ2-7, so the J call may be wrong. Looked up from germline, CDR1 is SEHNR and CDR2 is FQNEAQ (reference sequence). The CDR3 has 12 residues. CDR3 DNA: TGTGCCAGCAGGACAGGGTCCTACGAGCAGTACTTC. This codes for CASRTGSYEQYF.

V is TRBV9 and J is TRBJ2-7, with TRBD1 matching 9 bases. From germline, CDR1 is SGDLS and CDR2 YYNGEE. The CDR3 contains 15 residues. V shed 0 bases and J 4 bases; nucleotides not matched to a gene: 5. CDR3 sequence reads: CASSVAGQGIYEQYF. CDR3 DNA: TGTGCCAGCAGCGTAGCAGGACAGGGGATTTACGAGCAGTACTTC. Full variable domain (missing parts from reference TRBV9 and TRBJ2-7): DSGVTQTPKHLITATGQRVTLRCSPRSGDLSVYWYQQSLDQGLQFLIQYYNGEERAKGNILERFSAQQFPDLHSELNLSSLELGDSALYFCASSVAGQGIYEQYFGPGTRLTVT.

This clone was picked up one time. Different DNA sequences within this sample yield the same CDR3. The chain carries TRBV30 and TRBJ1-1, with D possibly TRBD1 on 5 matching bases. V shed 3 bases and J shed 3 bases, with 8 bases lying between them. The CDR3 sequence is 12 residues long. Per germline, CDR1 GTSNPN and CDR2 SVGIG (reference sequence). The CDR3 protein is CAWRWGDTEAFF. CDR3 DNA: TGTGCCTGGAGATGGGGGGACACTGAAGCTTTCTTT. Filled out from reference TRBV30 and TRBJ1-1, the complete variable domain reads SQTIHQWPATLVQPVGSPLSLECTVEGTSNPNLYWYRQAAGRGLQLLFYSVGIGQISSEVPQNLSASRPQDRQFILSSKKLLLSDSGFYLCAWRWGDTEAFFGQGTRLTVV.